Sequencing of this T cell receptor beta chain was carried out in a study of regulatory T cells in long-lasting Graves disease. According to the study, TCR beta libraries were built with iRepertoire HTBI primers and CDR3-region Arm-PCR. TCRdb re-derived calls from the multiplex PCR reads in MiXCR, one entry per CDR3 protein. This table has under 300,000 distinct CDR3 sequences, approximately 20% appearing once. In germline, CDR1 is SNHLY, CDR2 FYNNEI. The CDR3 extends over 14 amino acids. Trimming stripped 5 bases from V and 6 bases from J, with 16 bases between. The time point is: newly diagnosed GD, antithyroid drugs for less than 3 months. Preparation of the TCR library used RNA extracted from PBMCs. The data were also submitted as part of a second study, on T cells in Graves' hyperthyroidism and ophthalmopathy.

The gene calls are TRBV2 and TRBJ1-2; D not resolved. The origin of this receptor is a woman aged 25 to 39 with Graves disease. The input for sequencing was peripheral blood mononuclear cells (PBMCs), taken at new diagnosis, from a patient treated with antithyroid drugs. The CDR3 sequence: CASSFDKGGDGYTF. CDR3 bases: TGTGCCAGCAGTTTCGACAAAGGTGGCGATGGCTACACCTTC.